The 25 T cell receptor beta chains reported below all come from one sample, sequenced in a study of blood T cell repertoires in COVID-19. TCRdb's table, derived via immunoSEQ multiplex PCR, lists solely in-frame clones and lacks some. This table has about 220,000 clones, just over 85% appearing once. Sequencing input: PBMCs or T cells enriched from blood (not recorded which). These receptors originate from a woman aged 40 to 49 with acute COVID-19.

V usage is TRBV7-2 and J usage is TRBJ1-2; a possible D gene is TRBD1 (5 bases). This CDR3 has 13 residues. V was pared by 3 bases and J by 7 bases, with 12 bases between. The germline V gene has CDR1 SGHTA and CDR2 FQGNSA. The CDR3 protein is CASSFGGLGGYTF. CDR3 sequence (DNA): TGTGCCAGCAGCTTCGGGGGTCTCGGTGGCTACACCTTC.

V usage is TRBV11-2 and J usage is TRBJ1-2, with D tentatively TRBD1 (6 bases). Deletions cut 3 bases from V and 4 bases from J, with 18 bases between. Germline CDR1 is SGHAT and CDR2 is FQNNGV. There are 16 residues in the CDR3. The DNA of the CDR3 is TGTGCCAGCAGCTTGGTCAGGGGTGACGGTCCCTATGGCTACACCTTC. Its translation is CASSLVRGDGPYGYTF.

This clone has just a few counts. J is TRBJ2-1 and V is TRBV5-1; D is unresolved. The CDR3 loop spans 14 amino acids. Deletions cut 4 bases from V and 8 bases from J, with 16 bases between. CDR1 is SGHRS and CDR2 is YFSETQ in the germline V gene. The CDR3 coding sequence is TGCGCCAGCAGCAACCGAGGAAGCCCCGATGAGCAGTTCTTC. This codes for CASSNRGSPDEQFF.

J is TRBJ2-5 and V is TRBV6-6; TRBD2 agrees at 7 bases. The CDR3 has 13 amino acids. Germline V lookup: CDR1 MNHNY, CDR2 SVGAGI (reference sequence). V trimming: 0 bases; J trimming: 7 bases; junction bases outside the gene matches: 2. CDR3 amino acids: CASSYSGTTTQYF. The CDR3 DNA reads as TGTGCCAGCAGTTACTCGGGGACTACGACCCAGTACTTC.

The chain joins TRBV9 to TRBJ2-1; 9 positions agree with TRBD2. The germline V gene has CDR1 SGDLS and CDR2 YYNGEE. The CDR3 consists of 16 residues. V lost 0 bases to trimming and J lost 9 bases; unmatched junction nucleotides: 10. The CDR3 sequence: CASSVAGAGGPTEQFF. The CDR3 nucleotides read TGTGCCAGCAGCGTAGCCGGCGCGGGGGGGCCCACTGAGCAGTTCTTC.

CDR3 in amino acids: CASSLASGYTF. The CDR3, as DNA: TGTGCCAGCAGTTTAGCTAGTGGCTACACCTTC. This rearrangement joins TRBV12-3 or TRBV12-4 to TRBJ1-2, with no clear D. V was clipped by 0 bases and J by 7 bases, with 3 bases between them. CDR3 length equals 11 residues.

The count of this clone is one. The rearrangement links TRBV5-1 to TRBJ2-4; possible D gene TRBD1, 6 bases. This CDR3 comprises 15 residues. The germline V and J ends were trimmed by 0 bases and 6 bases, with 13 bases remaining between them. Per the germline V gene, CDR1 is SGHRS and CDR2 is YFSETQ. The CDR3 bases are TGCGCCAGCAGCTTGGATATGGGGGCTGGAAACATTCAGTACTTC. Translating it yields CASSLDMGAGNIQYF.

CDR3 loop: CAINRGLNTEAFF. In DNA, the CDR3 is TGTGCCATTAACAGGGGGTTGAACACTGAAGCTTTCTTT. V gene TRBV5-4 combines with J gene TRBJ1-1, with TRBD1 identical over 8 bases. The CDR3 loop spans 13 amino acids. Looked up from germline, CDR1 is SGHNT and CDR2 is YYREEE (reference sequence). The V segment lost 9 bases and the J segment 0 bases; nucleotides outside the gene matches: 4.

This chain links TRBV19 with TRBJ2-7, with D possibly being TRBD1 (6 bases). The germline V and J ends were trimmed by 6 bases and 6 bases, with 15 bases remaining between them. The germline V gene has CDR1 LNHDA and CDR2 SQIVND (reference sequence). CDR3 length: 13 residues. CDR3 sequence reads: CASSTGTRGEQYF. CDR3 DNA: TGTGCCAGTAGCACCGGGACCAGGGGCGAGCAGTACTTC.

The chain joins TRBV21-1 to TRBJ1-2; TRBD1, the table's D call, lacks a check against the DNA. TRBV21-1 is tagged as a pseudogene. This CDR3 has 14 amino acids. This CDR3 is CASSKAGGMYGYTF. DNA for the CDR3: TGTGCCAGCAGCAAAGCAGGGGGCATGTATGGCTACACCTTC.

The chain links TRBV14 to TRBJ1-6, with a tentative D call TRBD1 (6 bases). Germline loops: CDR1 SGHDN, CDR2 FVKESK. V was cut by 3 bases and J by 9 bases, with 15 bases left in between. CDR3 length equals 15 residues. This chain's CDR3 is CASSQAGTRSSPLHF. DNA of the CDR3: TGTGCCAGCAGCCAGGCCGGGACAAGGAGTTCACCCCTCCACTTT.

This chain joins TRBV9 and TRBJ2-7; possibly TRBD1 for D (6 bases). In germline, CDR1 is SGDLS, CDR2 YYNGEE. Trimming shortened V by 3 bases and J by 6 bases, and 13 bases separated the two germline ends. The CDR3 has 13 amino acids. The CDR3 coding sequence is TGTGCCAGCAGCGCCACAGGGTCGGGCGAGCAGTACGTC. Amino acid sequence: CASSATGSGEQYV.

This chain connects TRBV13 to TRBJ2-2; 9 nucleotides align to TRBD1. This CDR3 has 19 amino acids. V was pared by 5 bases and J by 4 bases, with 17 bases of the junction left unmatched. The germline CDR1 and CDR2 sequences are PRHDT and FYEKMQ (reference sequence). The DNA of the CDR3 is TGTGCCAGCAGCCAATCTCTCGCCCCGGGACAGGGCTTCACCGGGGAGCTGTTTTTT. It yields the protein CASSQSLAPGQGFTGELFF. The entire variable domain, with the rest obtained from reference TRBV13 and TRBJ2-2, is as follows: AAGVIQSPRHLIKEKRETATLKCYPIPRHDTVYWYQQGPGQDPQFLISFYEKMQSDKGSIPDRFSAQQFSDYHSELNMSSLELGDSALYFCASSQSLAPGQGFTGELFFGEGSRLTVL.

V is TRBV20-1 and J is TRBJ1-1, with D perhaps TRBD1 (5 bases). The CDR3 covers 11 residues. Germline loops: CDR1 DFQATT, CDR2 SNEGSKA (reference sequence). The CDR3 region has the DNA TGCACCGCTGGAGGGGACACTGAAGCTTTCTTT. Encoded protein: CTAGGDTEAFF.

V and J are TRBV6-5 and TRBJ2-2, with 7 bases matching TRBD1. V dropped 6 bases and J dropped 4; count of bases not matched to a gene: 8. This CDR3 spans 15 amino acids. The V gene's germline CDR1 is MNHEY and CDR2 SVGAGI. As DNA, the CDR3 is TGTGCCAGCAGCCGGGACAGAAGCATCACCGGGGAGCTGTTTTTT. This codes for CASSRDRSITGELFF.

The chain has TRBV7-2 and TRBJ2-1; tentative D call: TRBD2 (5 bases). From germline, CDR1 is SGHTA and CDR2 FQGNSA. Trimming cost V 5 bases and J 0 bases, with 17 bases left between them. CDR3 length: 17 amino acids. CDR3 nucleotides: TGTGCCAGCAGCCCACACTTCAGCGGAAGCTCCTACAATGAGCAGTTCTTC. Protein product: CASSPHFSGSSYNEQFF.

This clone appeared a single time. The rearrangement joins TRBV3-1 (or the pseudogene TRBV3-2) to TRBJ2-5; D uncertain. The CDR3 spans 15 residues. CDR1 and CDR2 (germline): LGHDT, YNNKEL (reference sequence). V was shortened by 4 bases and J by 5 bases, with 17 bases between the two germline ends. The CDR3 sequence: CASSRRRPSGETQYF. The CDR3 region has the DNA TGTGCCAGCAGCCGGAGACGGCCCTCCGGTGAGACCCAGTACTTC.

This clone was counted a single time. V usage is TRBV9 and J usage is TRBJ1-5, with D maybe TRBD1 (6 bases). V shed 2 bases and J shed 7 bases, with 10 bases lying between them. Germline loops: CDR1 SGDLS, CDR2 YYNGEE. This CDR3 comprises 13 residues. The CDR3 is CASSVGQGQPQHF. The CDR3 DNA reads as TGTGCCAGCAGCGTGGGGCAGGGGCAGCCCCAGCATTTT. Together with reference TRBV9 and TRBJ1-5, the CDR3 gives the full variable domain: DSGVTQTPKHLITATGQRVTLRCSPRSGDLSVYWYQQSLDQGLQFLIQYYNGEERAKGNILERFSAQQFPDLHSELNLSSLELGDSALYFCASSVGQGQPQHFGDGTRLSIL.

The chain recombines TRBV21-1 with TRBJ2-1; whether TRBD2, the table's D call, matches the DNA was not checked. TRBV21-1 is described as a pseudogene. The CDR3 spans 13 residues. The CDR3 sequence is CASSRGYDNEQFF. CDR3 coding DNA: TGTGCCAGCAGCAGAGGGTACGACAATGAGCAGTTCTTC.

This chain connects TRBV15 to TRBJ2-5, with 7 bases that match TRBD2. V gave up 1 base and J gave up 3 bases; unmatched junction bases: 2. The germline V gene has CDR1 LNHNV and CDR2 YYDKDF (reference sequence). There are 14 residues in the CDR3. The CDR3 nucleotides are TGTGCCACCAGCAGAGCTGGGGGGGAAGAGACCCAGTACTTC. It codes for CATSRAGGEETQYF.

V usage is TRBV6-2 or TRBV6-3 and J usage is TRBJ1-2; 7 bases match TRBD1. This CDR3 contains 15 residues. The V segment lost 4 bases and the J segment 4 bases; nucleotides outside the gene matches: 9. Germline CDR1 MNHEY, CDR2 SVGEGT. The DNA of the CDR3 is TGTGCCAGCAGTTTGGCCCCCACAGGGGTCTATGGCTACACCTTC. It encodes CASSLAPTGVYGYTF.

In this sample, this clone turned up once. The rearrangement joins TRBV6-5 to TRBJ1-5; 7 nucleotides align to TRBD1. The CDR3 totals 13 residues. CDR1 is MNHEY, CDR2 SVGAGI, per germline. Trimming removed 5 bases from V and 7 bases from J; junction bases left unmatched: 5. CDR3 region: CASSPQGGQPQHF. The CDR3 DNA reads TGTGCCAGCAGTCCTCAGGGGGGACAGCCCCAGCATTTT.

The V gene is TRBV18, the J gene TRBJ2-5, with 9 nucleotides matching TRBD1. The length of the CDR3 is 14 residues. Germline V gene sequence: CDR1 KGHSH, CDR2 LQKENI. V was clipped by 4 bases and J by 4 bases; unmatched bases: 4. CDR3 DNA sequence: TGTGCCAGCTCACAACAGGGGGCACGAGAGACCCAGTACTTC. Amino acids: CASSQQGARETQYF.

CDR3 sequence: CASSLGQGPTEAFF. Here the CDR3 DNA reads TGTGCCAGCAGCCTGGGACAGGGGCCCACTGAAGCTTTCTTT. This rearrangement joins TRBV5-5 to TRBJ1-1, with TRBD1 matching over 10 bases. The germline V gene has CDR1 SGHKS and CDR2 YYEKEE (reference sequence). The trim removed 4 bases at V and 4 bases at J, leaving 4 bases unmatched. This CDR3 has 14 residues.

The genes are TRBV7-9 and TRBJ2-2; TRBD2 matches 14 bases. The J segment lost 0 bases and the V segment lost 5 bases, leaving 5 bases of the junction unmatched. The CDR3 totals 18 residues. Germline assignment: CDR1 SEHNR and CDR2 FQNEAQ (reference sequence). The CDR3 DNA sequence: TGTGCCAGCAGCCCCCGACTAGCGGGGGGGACGAACACCGGGGAGCTGTTTTTT. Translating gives CASSPRLAGGTNTGELFF.